This TCR beta chain is drawn from a study of regulatory T cells in long-lasting Graves disease. The study's findings and limits: Favoring TRBV28, TRBJ1-2 and TRBJ2-5 was a feature seen in persistent disease.

This sample's time point: newly diagnosed GD, antithyroid drugs for less than 3 months. After RNA was extracted from PBMCs, the TCR library was made from it. After removal of 1 base from V and 6 bases from J, the junction contained 9 bases not matched to a gene. There are 16 residues in the CDR3. Germline V lookup: CDR1 SGHKS, CDR2 YYEKEE (reference sequence). Comment on this clonotype: Antigen unknown.

Construction of the TCR beta libraries employed iRepertoire HTBI primers in conjunction with Arm-PCR of CDR3 regions. A single record per CDR3 protein comes from TCRdb applying MiXCR to the multiplex PCR reads. This table holds under 500,000 distinct CDR3 sequences, less than 20% found once. The data were also submitted as part of a second study, on T cells in Graves' hyperthyroidism and ophthalmopathy. That investigation notes: Most clonotypes expanded in the thyroid (above 0.001) were also present in blood.

The V and J genes are TRBV5-5 and TRBJ2-1, with 8 bases matching TRBD1. The sequence derives from a woman aged 25 to 39 with Graves disease. Here the sequenced sample was peripheral blood mononuclear cells (PBMCs), taken at new diagnosis, from a patient treated with antithyroid drugs. In DNA, the CDR3 is TGTGCCAGCAGCTTGACGAGGCCAGGGGGCATCAATGAGCAGTTCTTC. It translates to CASSLTRPGGINEQFF. Full variable domain (rest looked up from reference TRBV5-5 and TRBJ2-1): DAGVTQSPTHLIKTRGQQVTLRCSPISGHKSVSWYQQVLGQGPQFIFQYYEKEERGRGNFPDRFSARQFPNYSSELNVNALLLGDSALYLCASSLTRPGGINEQFFGPGTRLTVL.